The 6 T cell receptor beta chains reported below all come from one sample, sequenced in a study of control samples from healthy donors and cancer patients (dated by TCRdb to the early 2020s). Libraries were built with the immunoSEQ multiplex PCR assay. What TCRdb holds here is the immuneACCESS table cut down to in-frame rearrangements. Part of the clones is not present; checked against another copy, under half of the missing clones reflect an unresolved V gene, and the others are unexplained. Here the sample has approximately 160,000 clones; about 93% occur a single time. Over 4% of the sample goes to the ten largest clones. Specimen: blood. The receptors here all came from a woman aged 55-70 years in good health.

This chain uses TRBV5-1 with TRBJ2-5; a weak D match, TRBD2 (6 bases). CDR3 length equals 13 residues. Trimming stripped 3 bases from V and 5 bases from J, with 11 bases between. CDR1 and CDR2 (germline): SGHRS, YFSETQ. The chain's CDR3 is CASSSTSGETQYF. The CDR3 bases are TGCGCCAGCAGCTCGACTAGTGGGGAGACCCAGTACTTC.

This chain uses TRBV5-1 with TRBJ1-1; D not resolved. This CDR3 has 14 amino acids. The germline V gene encodes CDR1 SGHRS and CDR2 YFSETQ. The V gene lost 0 bases and the J gene lost 3 bases, with 9 bases spanning the gap. The CDR3, as DNA: TGCGCCAGCAGCTTGGTCGGGGAATACACTGAAGCTTTCTTT. This sequence encodes CASSLVGEYTEAFF.

This rearrangement joins TRBV27 to TRBJ1-1; D ambiguous. This CDR3 contains 13 residues. The germline V and J ends were trimmed by 6 bases and 4 bases, with 12 bases remaining between them. Germline V gives CDR1 MNHEY, CDR2 SMNVEV (reference sequence). The CDR3 bases are TGTGCCAGCAGGTTCACCGGGAGCACTGAAGCTTTCTTT. As protein: CASRFTGSTEAFF.

This clone was seen a single time. The CDR3 DNA reads as TGTGCCAGCAGCCCGGACAGGGAAATAGGAGATACGCAGTATTTT. Its translation: CASSPDREIGDTQYF. V and J are TRBV2 and TRBJ2-3, with 8 bases identical to TRBD1. CDR1 and CDR2 (germline): SNHLY, FYNNEI. The CDR3 runs 15 residues. The V and J ends lost 6 bases and 5 bases, in that order; junction bases with no gene match: 10.

The count of this clone is one. The V and J genes are TRBV18 and TRBJ1-4, with 7 bases that match TRBD1. The CDR3 is 17 residues long. With V trimmed by 2 bases and J by 0 bases, 6 bases remained unmatched. CDR1 KGHSH and CDR2 LQKENI come from the germline V gene. The CDR3: CASSPMTGHATNEKLFF. The CDR3 nucleotides read TGTGCCAGCTCACCAATGACAGGGCATGCAACTAATGAAAAACTGTTTTTT. The whole variable domain, filled in from reference TRBV18 and TRBJ1-4, reads NAGVMQNPRHLVRRRGQEARLRCSPMKGHSHVYWYRQLPEEGLKFMVYLQKENIIDESGMPKERFSAEFPKEGPSILRIQQVVRGDSAAYFCASSPMTGHATNEKLFFGSGTQLSVL.

The CDR3 is CASSQERGGGPSGNTIYF. In nucleotides, the CDR3 is TGTGCCAGCAGCCAAGAACGGGGGGGCGGCCCCTCTGGAAACACCATATATTTT. The chain has TRBV3-1 (or the pseudogene TRBV3-2) and TRBJ1-3, with D perhaps matching TRBD1 (6 bases). CDR1 and CDR2 from the germline V gene are LGHDT and YNNKEL (reference sequence). The CDR3 has 18 residues. V lost 0 bases, J lost 0 bases, and 15 bases lay in between.